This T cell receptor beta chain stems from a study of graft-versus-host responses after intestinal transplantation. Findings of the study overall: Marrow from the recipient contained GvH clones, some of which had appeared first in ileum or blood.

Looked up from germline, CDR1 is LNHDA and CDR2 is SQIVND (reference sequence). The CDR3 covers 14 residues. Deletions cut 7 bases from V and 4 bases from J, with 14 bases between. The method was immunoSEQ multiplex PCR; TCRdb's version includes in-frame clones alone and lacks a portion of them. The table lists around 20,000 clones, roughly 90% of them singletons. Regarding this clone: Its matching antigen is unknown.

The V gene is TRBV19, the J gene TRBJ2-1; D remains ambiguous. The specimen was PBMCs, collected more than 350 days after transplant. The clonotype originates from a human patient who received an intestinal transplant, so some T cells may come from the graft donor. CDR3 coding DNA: TGTGCCAGTACCACCACAGTGAATTACAATGAGCAGTTCTTC. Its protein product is CASTTTVNYNEQFF.